The sequence of this T cell receptor beta chain was determined in a study of blood T cells in healthy people across ages. Through a sample-barcoded 5' primer and a J-beta primer mix, a second PCR was run for about 6 to 11 cycles. MiXCR was run by TCRdb on the 5' RACE reads, yielding one entry per CDR3 protein. The data show 650,000 to 1,000,000 distinct CDR3 sequences, approximately 35% seen once. Study conclusions and caveats: Versus aged donors, long-lived donors had higher diversity and more naive CD4+ cells.

V was pared by 4 bases and J by 5 bases, with 18 bases between. This CDR3 is built from 15 residues. From germline, CDR1 is MNHEY and CDR2 SVGAGI. This clonotype was seen a handful of times. Antigen unknown. The rearrangement uses TRBV6-5 and TRBJ2-7; TRBD2 might be the D (6 bases). This clonotype originated in a man between 18 and 29 years old in good health. The sequenced material came from blood. The CDR3 loop reads CASSSWGDDVNEQYF. The CDR3, as DNA: TGTGCCAGCAGTTCGTGGGGGGACGATGTGAACGAGCAGTACTTC.